This TCR beta chain was sequenced during a study of vaccination effects on CD4 cells after COVID-19. Overall study: Two-dose vaccination with either BNT162b2 or mRNA-1273 was given to the participants.

This CDR3 has 15 amino acids. Trimming removed 0 bases from V and 3 bases from J, with 10 bases in between. CDR1 is SGDLS, CDR2 YYNGEE, per germline. Only in-frame clones appear in the TCRdb table, and some are missing; sequencing was by immunoSEQ multiplex PCR. The top ten clones hold 2.4% of a sample with about 54,000 clones, 75% to 90% of them seen once. Overall study findings and caveats: The authors studied few convalescent patients and collected no early post-infection timepoints.

This clone was observed a single time. Its antigen remains unknown. Within the ViraFEST assay, antigen-specific CD4+ T cells underwent expansion with viral peptide pools prior to sequencing. Upon completion of approximately ten days in culture, CD4+ T cells were isolated. The gene calls are TRBV9 and TRBJ1-3, with unresolved D. Specimen: CD4+ T cells from PBMCs cultured with HCoV-229E spike peptides, collected before COVID-19 vaccination. This TCR was recovered from a human donor who received a COVID-19 vaccine. The CDR3 region is CASSVGGFGGNTIYF. CDR3 bases: TGTGCCAGCAGCGTAGGAGGGTTTGGTGGAAACACCATATATTTT.